Listed here are 27 T cell receptor beta chains from one sample, sequenced in a study of a mutant IDH1 vaccine in newly diagnosed glioma. Here immunoSEQ multiplex PCR was the method, and the copy in TCRdb shows in-frame clones only, minus some. The profile shows roughly 32,000 clones, 65% to 85% of them singletons. Time point indicated: week 35, safety follow-up. Vaccinated patients received 300 ug of mutant IDH1 20-mer peptide per dose, with topical imiquimod. Their antigens remain unidentified. This specimen consisted of PBMCs, obtained from a glioma patient whose treatment included an IDH1 peptide vaccine. These receptors all stem from a woman aged 25 to 39 with glioma. Some clones in this sample may be carry-over from other donors' samples.

V usage is TRBV19 and J usage is TRBJ2-1, with D uncertain. CDR3 length equals 14 residues. Germline values: CDR1 LNHDA, CDR2 SQIVND (reference sequence). V was cut by 5 bases and J by 7 bases, with 15 bases left in between. In DNA, the CDR3 is TGTGCCAGTAGTTCGGACCACCTTGGGAATGAGCAGTTCTTC. Amino acids: CASSSDHLGNEQFF.

J is TRBJ2-7 and V is TRBV6-5; TRBD2 matches at 10 bases. J lost 0 bases, V lost 5 bases, and 4 bases had no gene match. The CDR3 contains 15 residues. Germline-derived CDR1 and CDR2 are MNHEY and SVGAGI. CDR3 coding DNA: TGTGCCAGCAGTCTTAGCGGGAGGAACTCCTACGAGCAGTACTTC. Protein sequence: CASSLSGRNSYEQYF.

The chain has TRBV2 and TRBJ2-7, with 9 bases lining up with TRBD1. The length of the CDR3 is 15 residues. The germline gives CDR1 SNHLY, CDR2 FYNNEI. V lost 7 bases to trimming and J lost 2 bases; unmatched junction nucleotides: 9. As DNA, the CDR3 is TGTGCCAGCAATTATGCGGGACAGGGAACCTACGAGCAGTACTTC. Amino acids: CASNYAGQGTYEQYF.

The chain uses TRBV6-1 and TRBJ2-5; D remains ambiguous. Germline V gene sequence: CDR1 MNHNS, CDR2 SASEGT. V was trimmed by 3 bases and J by 0 bases, leaving 11 bases between them. The CDR3 covers 15 residues. In nucleotides, the CDR3 is TGTGCCAGCAGTGACGGTACATCGTACCAAGAGACCCAGTACTTC. It translates to CASSDGTSYQETQYF.

J is TRBJ2-7 and V is TRBV27; D gene unclear. This CDR3 region has 19 residues. Germline lookup yields CDR1 MNHEY and CDR2 SMNVEV (reference sequence). Trimming pared 4 bases from V and 2 bases from J, leaving 27 bases between. The CDR3: CASSSVHLGTMGNPYEQYF. In nucleotides, the CDR3 is TGTGCCAGCAGTTCGGTACACCTCGGCACGATGGGGAACCCCTACGAGCAGTACTTC.

The J gene is TRBJ2-4, the V gene TRBV29-1; 7 nucleotides align to TRBD2. There are 17 residues in the CDR3. V lost 8 bases, J lost 1 base, and 17 bases stayed unmatched. CDR1 is SQVTM and CDR2 is ANQGSEA in the germline V gene. The CDR3 sequence is CSTRGAPSGLAKNIQYF. In DNA form, the CDR3 reads TGCAGCACCCGAGGGGCCCCTAGCGGACTCGCCAAAAACATTCAGTACTTC.

The chain has TRBV7-6 and TRBJ1-3, with D possibly TRBD1 on 5 matching bases. The CDR3 consists of 15 residues. CDR1 SGHVS and CDR2 FNYEAQ come from the germline V gene. V dropped 0 bases and J dropped 3 bases, with 9 bases sitting between them. DNA of the CDR3: TGTGCCAGCAGCTTAGCCGGGGGGTTTGGAAACACCATATATTTT. Its translation is CASSLAGGFGNTIYF.

The CDR3 protein is CASSPGGGRTYEQYF. The CDR3 region has the DNA TGTGCCAGCAGCCCCGGCGGCGGGAGGACCTACGAGCAGTACTTC. The V and J genes are TRBV7-9 and TRBJ2-7; TRBD2 matches at 8 bases. Trimming removed 5 bases from V and 2 bases from J; junction bases left unmatched: 8. The CDR3 spans 15 residues. CDR1 SEHNR and CDR2 FQNEAQ come from the germline V gene (reference sequence).

This sequence joins TRBV4-2 and TRBJ2-2; TRBD2 might be the D (5 bases). Germline loops: CDR1 LGHNA, CDR2 YNFKEQ. The V gene lost 11 bases and the J gene lost 2 bases, with 21 bases spanning the gap. The CDR3 spans 16 residues. CDR3 DNA sequence: TGTGCCGCGGGCCGAGAGGCGACCTATAACACCGGGGAGCTGTTTTTT. Its translation is CAAGREATYNTGELFF.

The rearrangement joins TRBV6-5 to TRBJ1-5, with TRBD1 as a possible D gene (5 bases). The ends were cut back, 2 bases at V and 6 bases at J, with 8 bases in the middle. Germline CDR1 MNHEY, CDR2 SVGAGI. The CDR3 has 13 residues. In DNA form, the CDR3 reads TGTGCCAGCAGTTACCGTAGGGGTCAGCCCCAGCATTTT. It specifies CASSYRRGQPQHF.

This clone was counted a few times. The V gene is TRBV4-2, the J gene TRBJ1-2; 8 bases line up with TRBD1. V gave up 2 bases and J gave up 5 bases; unmatched junction bases: 22. This CDR3 comprises 20 residues. CDR1 LGHNA and CDR2 YNFKEQ come from the germline V gene. This chain's CDR3 is CASSQKPPGTGGVEGYGYTF. The CDR3, as DNA: TGTGCCAGCAGCCAAAAGCCCCCCGGTACAGGGGGGGTGGAAGGATATGGCTACACCTTC.

The gene calls are TRBV7-9 and TRBJ2-5; the match to TRBD1 covers 11 bases. CDR3 length: 15 amino acids. V dropped 1 base and J dropped 4; count of bases not matched to a gene: 2. The germline gives CDR1 SEHNR, CDR2 FQNEAQ (reference sequence). CDR3 region: CASSLGTGGPETQYF. The CDR3 nucleotides are TGTGCCAGCAGCTTAGGGACAGGGGGCCCAGAGACCCAGTACTTC. Based on the CDR3 plus reference TRBV7-9 and TRBJ2-5, the full variable domain is DTGVSQNPRHKITKRGQNVTFRCDPISEHNRLYWYRQTLGQGPEFLTYFQNEAQLEKSRLLSDRFSAERPKGSFSTLEIQRTEQGDSAMYLCASSLGTGGPETQYFGPGTRLLVL.

The chain carries TRBV4-1 and TRBJ2-5; D remains unclear. Deletions cut 0 bases from V and 5 bases from J, with 4 bases between. Per germline, CDR1 MGHRA and CDR2 YSYEKL. The CDR3 spans 12 residues. CDR3: CASSQDRETQYF. For the CDR3, the DNA is TGCGCCAGCAGCCAAGATCGGGAGACCCAGTACTTC.

The V gene is TRBV6-6, the J gene TRBJ1-4; D uncertain. The CDR3 has 15 residues. CDR1 is MNHNY, CDR2 SVGAGI, per germline (reference sequence). V shed 4 bases and J shed 7 bases, with 16 bases lying between them. Written as DNA, the CDR3 is TGTGCCAGCAGTTTCTCTGGGTCCACCGGTGAAAAACTGTTTTTT. This sequence encodes CASSFSGSTGEKLFF.

This chain uses TRBV4-2 with TRBJ1-1; D unclear. Germline values: CDR1 LGHNA, CDR2 YNFKEQ. The CDR3 spans 16 residues. V shed 0 bases and J shed 1 base, with 12 bases lying between them. CDR3 coding DNA: TGTGCCAGCAGCCAAGAAGGGAGGCAGAGGAACACTGAAGCTTTCTTT. This sequence encodes CASSQEGRQRNTEAFF.

This chain uses TRBV6-1 with TRBJ1-5; D is perhaps TRBD1 (5 bases). Germline CDR1 is MNHNS and CDR2 is SASEGT. Trimming took 1 base from V and 0 from J, leaving 10 bases between them. The CDR3 totals 16 residues. CDR3 sequence (DNA): TGTGCCAGCAGTGAAGTGAGGGGTCCTAGCAATCAGCCCCAGCATTTT. This gives the protein CASSEVRGPSNQPQHF.

The V gene is TRBV6-5, the J gene TRBJ2-7, with TRBD1 matching over 8 bases. Germline V gene sequence: CDR1 MNHEY, CDR2 SVGAGI. CDR3 length equals 15 residues. Trimming at V came to 6 bases and at J to 1 base, leaving 8 bases not matched to a gene. The CDR3, as DNA: TGTGCCAGCAGCGTCAGGGGGCGCACGTCCTACGAGCAGTACTTC. Translated: CASSVRGRTSYEQYF.

The rearrangement links TRBV25-1 to TRBJ2-1; the D gene is possibly TRBD2 (7 bases). V was shortened by 1 base and J by 8 bases, with 21 bases between the two germline ends. CDR1 MGHDK and CDR2 SYGVNS come from the germline V gene. The CDR3 is 17 residues long. This CDR3 is CASSEWGGLARGDEQFF. The CDR3 DNA sequence: TGTGCCAGCAGTGAATGGGGGGGGCTAGCGAGAGGCGATGAGCAGTTCTTC.

The table lists this clone with a count of one. The V and J genes are TRBV5-4 and TRBJ2-2, with TRBD1 matching over 8 bases. Germline-derived CDR1 and CDR2 are SGHNT and YYREEE (reference sequence). Unmatched junction bases numbered 8, after V lost 5 bases and J lost 5 bases. The CDR3 covers 15 residues. CDR3: CASRVTGAGTGELFF. The CDR3 DNA reads as TGTGCCAGCAGGGTGACAGGGGCAGGAACCGGGGAGCTGTTTTTT.

This clone has only a few counts. The chain has TRBV29-1 and TRBJ1-1, with 8 bases matching TRBD1. The CDR3 loop spans 12 amino acids. V lost 7 bases, J lost 6 bases, and 7 bases stayed unmatched. Germline V CDR1 and CDR2: SQVTM, ANQGSEA. The CDR3 bases are TGCAGCGCCATAAGGACAGGGTCTGAAGCTTTCTTT. Residues: CSAIRTGSEAFF.

The chain joins TRBV27 to TRBJ1-2, with D perhaps matching TRBD1 (5 bases). This CDR3 spans 15 amino acids. V lost 5 bases and J lost 4, with 17 bases in between. Germline CDR1 reads MNHEY; CDR2 reads SMNVEV (reference sequence). CDR3 protein: CASSPGDPGVYGYTF. CDR3 nucleotides: TGTGCCAGCAGTCCCGGGGACCCGGGGGTCTATGGCTACACCTTC.

The rearrangement uses TRBV20-1 and TRBJ1-2; D unclear. The CDR3 loop spans 11 amino acids. Germline V CDR1 and CDR2: DFQATT, SNEGSKA (reference sequence). The V end lost 6 bases, the J end lost 8 bases, and 13 bases lay between the germline ends. The CDR3 nucleotides read TGCAGTGCCCACGACGGAACCGGCTACACCTTC. Translated, it gives CSAHDGTGYTF.

V usage is TRBV19 and J usage is TRBJ2-6; TRBD2 matches at 10 bases. This CDR3 spans 16 amino acids. Losses at the gene ends were 11 bases for V and 0 bases for J; bases not matched to a gene: 7. Germline V gene lookup returns CDR1 LNHDA and CDR2 SQIVND (reference sequence). The CDR3 nucleotides read TGTGCCTCACGGACTAGCGGAAGCTCTGGGGCCAACGTCCTGACTTTC. This gives the protein CASRTSGSSGANVLTF.

This sequence joins TRBV7-2 and TRBJ2-3; D gene unclear. V dropped 5 bases and J dropped 0 bases, with 15 bases sitting between them. Per germline, CDR1 SGHTA and CDR2 FQGNSA. This CDR3 has 16 residues. In DNA, the CDR3 is TGTGCCAGCAGCCTCTCACTCAGATCTAGCACAGATACGCAGTATTTT. Protein product: CASSLSLRSSTDTQYF.

V gene TRBV5-3 combines with J gene TRBJ1-3; maybe TRBD1 (5 bases). TRBV5-3 has ORF status, its function being uncertain. This CDR3 comprises 19 residues. Trimming stripped 1 base from V and 0 bases from J, with 20 bases between. The DNA for the CDR3 is TGTGCCAGAAGCTTGACCCGGTCCCCAGGGTTCCTCTCTGGAAACACCATATATTTT. This translates into CARSLTRSPGFLSGNTIYF.

By share, this clone counts as medium-sized. V is TRBV10-3 and J is TRBJ1-4, with D maybe TRBD1 (5 bases). CDR1 is ENHRY, CDR2 SYGVKD, per germline. Trimming shortened V by 6 bases and J by 5 bases, and 10 bases separated the two germline ends. The CDR3 sequence is 13 residues long. The DNA for the CDR3 is TGTGCCATCAGGACTTCAGGGAATGAAAAACTGTTTTTT. Translation gives CAIRTSGNEKLFF.

The rearrangement joins TRBV6-5 to TRBJ2-7; D is ambiguous. Germline CDR1 MNHEY, CDR2 SVGAGI. This CDR3 spans 15 amino acids. Deletions cut 0 bases from V and 3 bases from J, with 12 bases between. CDR3 sequence: CASSYSQSLFYEQYF. The CDR3 DNA reads TGTGCCAGCAGTTACTCCCAGAGCTTGTTCTACGAGCAGTACTTC.